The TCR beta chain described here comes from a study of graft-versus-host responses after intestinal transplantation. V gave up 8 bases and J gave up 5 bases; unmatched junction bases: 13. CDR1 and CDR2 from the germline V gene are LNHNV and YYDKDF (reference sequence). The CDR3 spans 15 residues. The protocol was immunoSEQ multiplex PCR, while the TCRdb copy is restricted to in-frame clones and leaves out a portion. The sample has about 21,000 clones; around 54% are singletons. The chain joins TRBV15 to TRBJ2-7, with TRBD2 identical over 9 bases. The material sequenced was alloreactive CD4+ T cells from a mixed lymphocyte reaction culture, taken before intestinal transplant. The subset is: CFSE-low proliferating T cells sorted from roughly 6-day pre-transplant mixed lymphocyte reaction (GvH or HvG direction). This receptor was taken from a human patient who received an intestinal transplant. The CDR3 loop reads CATRGEPKRGDEQYF. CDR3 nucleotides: TGTGCCACCCGCGGTGAACCCAAGCGGGGGGACGAGCAGTACTTC.